A selection of T cell receptor beta chains follows, all from one sample in a study of cytomegalovirus exposure and HLA in healthy donors. Some clones are missing from TCRdb's copy, which holds only in-frame ones; the method was immunoSEQ multiplex PCR. The sample lists around 130,000 clones; 80% were seen once. The sequenced material came from PBMCs. The receptor set was obtained from a man aged 35 to 55 in good health and CMV-seronegative. Both conserved end residues are part of each CDR3. A D gene is named only where the DNA matches it firmly. For some rows the clone size is stated as once, few or many, or as a class when expanded; others skip it.

>.|TRBD1|TRBJ1-2|TRBV28
TGTGCCAGCAGATATGGACAGGGTGGGGGGCCTAGCTATGGCTACACCTTC
CASRYGQGGGPSYGYTF
>.|TRBD1|TRBJ2-1|TRBV28
TGTGCCAGCAGTTTATTACAGGGGGCGGTGGATGAGCAGTTCTTC
CASSLLQGAVDEQFF
>.|.|TRBJ2-1|TRBV7-8
TGTGCCAGCAGCTTCGGACTGTTATACAATGAGCAGTTCTTC
CASSFGLLYNEQFF
>.|TRBD1|TRBJ2-1|TRBV5-4
TGTGCCAGCAGCTTGGGCGGACAGGGTACCCCGAATGAGCAGTTCTTC
CASSLGGQGTPNEQFF
>.|TRBD1|TRBJ1-4|TRBV19
TGTGCCAGTAGCAAACGGTGGGCGACAGGGGATGAGGAAAAACTGTTTTTT
CASSKRWATGDEEKLFF
>.|.|TRBJ1-3|TRBV5-1
TGCGCCAGCCGCGCACCCTCTGGAAACACCATATATTTT
CASRAPSGNTIYF
>.|.|TRBJ1-2|TRBV6-5
TGTGCCAGCAGTTCTAACCCGACAAACTATGGCTACACCTTC
CASSSNPTNYGYTF
>.|TRBD1|TRBJ1-1|TRBV7-2
TGTGCCAGCAGCGCCAACCTGGGGCAGGGGGGTTCAGCTTTCTTT
CASSANLGQGGSAFF
>.|.|TRBJ2-3|TRBV5-1
TGCGCCAGCAGCCCCCCCCGGGGGACTGGCACAGATACGCAGTATTTT
CASSPPRGTGTDTQYF
>.|.|TRBJ1-1|TRBV28
TGTGCCAGCAGCTTGGGGACTAAGTGGACAGTGAACACTGAAGCTTTCTTT
CASSLGTKWTVNTEAFF
>.|TRBD1|TRBJ1-1|TRBV13
TGTGCCAGCAGCCGAACAGGGGGCGGGACTGAAGCTTTCTTT
CASSRTGGGTEAFF
>.|.|TRBJ1-1|TRBV28
TGTGCCAGCACGGGGGGGCGACAGAACACTGAAGCTTTCTTT
CASTGGRQNTEAFF
>.|.|TRBJ1-1|TRBV7-8
TGTGCCAGCAGCTTGCGGACACAAAATCCTGAAGCTTTCTTT
CASSLRTQNPEAFF
>.|.|TRBJ1-2|TRBV4-1
TGCGCCAGCAGCCAAGTGCCAGGACTCTATGGCTACACCTTC
CASSQVPGLYGYTF
>.|TRBD1|TRBJ1-1|TRBV5-1
TGCGCCAGCAGCTCGGGACAGCTGATGAACACTGAAGCTTTCTTT
CASSSGQLMNTEAFF
>.|.|TRBJ1-5|TRBV7-8
TGTGCCAGCAGCTTAGCGGCAGGGGATAGCAATCAGCCCCAGCATTTT
CASSLAAGDSNQPQHF
>once|TRBD2|TRBJ2-1|TRBV15
TGTGCCACCAGCAGGGGGGGAGCGGGAGGGCACGAGCAGTTCTTC
CATSRGGAGGHEQFF
>few|.|TRBJ1-2|TRBV2
TGTGCCAGCACCTCGGACATGCTTTATGGCTACACCTTC
CASTSDMLYGYTF
>.|.|TRBJ1-4|TRBV28
TGTGCCAGCAGACTGGACAGTACTAATGAAAAACTGTTTTTT
CASRLDSTNEKLFF
>.|TRBD2|TRBJ2-2|TRBV6-6
TGTGCCACCCGACTAGCGGGAGGGCGGGAGCTGTTTTTT
CATRLAGGRELFF
>.|.|TRBJ1-2|TRBV2
TGTGCCAGCAGTCAGGACAGAGATAATGGCTACACCTTC
CASSQDRDNGYTF
>few|.|TRBJ1-1|TRBV27
TGTGCCAGCAGGCAGCAACAGGGCGGATACACTGAAGCTTTCTTT
CASRQQQGGYTEAFF
>once|TRBD2|TRBJ2-2|TRBV7-3
TGTGCCAGCAGCACCGGGACTAGCGGTACCGGGGAGCTGTTTTTT
CASSTGTSGTGELFF
>.|.|TRBJ2-5|TRBV5-1
TGCGCCAGCAGCTTGGCGGCGAGATGGGAGTCCCAGTACTTC
CASSLAARWESQYF
>.|TRBD1|TRBJ2-1|TRBV6-5
TGTGCCAGCAGTTACTTTCCGGACAGGGGTGGCAATGAGCAGTTCTTC
CASSYFPDRGGNEQFF
>.|.|TRBJ1-1|TRBV10-3
TGTGCCATCTCCGAAGGGAGAGGCTCCGGGAACACTGAAGCTTTCTTT
CAISEGRGSGNTEAFF
>.|TRBD1|TRBJ1-5|TRBV6-5
TGTGCCAGCAGTTCTGCCAGGGGGGCTCAGCCCCAGCATTTT
CASSSARGAQPQHF
>.|TRBD2|TRBJ2-3|TRBV7-6
TGTGCCAGCAGCTTAGCCGGACTAGGGGGCACAGATACGCAGTATTTT
CASSLAGLGGTDTQYF
>few|.|TRBJ2-3|TRBV7-9
TGTGCCAGCAGCTTCGAGGGAGTGGATACGCAGTATTTT
CASSFEGVDTQYF
>.|TRBD1|TRBJ2-7|TRBV6-1
TGTGCCAGCAGTGAACCGGGACAGACCTACGAGCAGTACTTC
CASSEPGQTYEQYF
>.|.|TRBJ2-4|TRBV2
TGTGCCAGCAGTGGGGCCAGGGTCGGCAAAAACATTCAGTACTTC
CASSGARVGKNIQYF
>.|TRBD2|TRBJ2-7|TRBV27
TGTGCCAGCAGTTCAGGGACTAGCGGGATCTACGAGCAGTACTTC
CASSSGTSGIYEQYF
>.|.|TRBJ2-1|TRBV7-6
TGTGCCAGCAGCCCGAGACAGAACTCCTACAATGAGCAGTTCTTC
CASSPRQNSYNEQFF
>.|.|TRBJ1-6|TRBV2
TGTGCCAGCAGTTGGGGGGGGAGCCTTAATTCACCCCTCCACTTT
CASSWGGSLNSPLHF
>once|TRBD1|TRBJ2-3|TRBV6-5
TGTGCCAGCAGTCGACAGGGGGCGTCAGATACGCAGTATTTT
CASSRQGASDTQYF
>.|TRBD2|TRBJ2-7|TRBV27
TGTGCCAGCAGTTCCTTAGCGGGAGGGCCCTACGAGCAGTACTTC
CASSSLAGGPYEQYF
>once|.|TRBJ2-1|TRBV30
TGTGCCCAACGCCCGAGCTCCTACAATGAGCAGTTCTTC
CAQRPSSYNEQFF
>.|.|TRBJ2-7|TRBV2
TGTGCCAGCAGGGACTACTACGAGCAGTACTTC
CASRDYYEQYF
>once|.|TRBJ1-4|TRBV10-3
TGTGCCATCAGTGAGGGGGGGGAACCCCGGGAAAAACTGTTTTTT
CAISEGGEPREKLFF
>few|.|TRBJ1-1|TRBV7-2
TGTGCCAGCAGCTTAGGTGGCAGGGGCATGAACACTGAAGCTTTCTTT
CASSLGGRGMNTEAFF
>few|TRBD2|TRBJ2-7|TRBV6-5
TGTGCCAGCAGTCCGACGGACGCGGGGGCCTACGAGCAGTACTTC
CASSPTDAGAYEQYF
>.|TRBD2|TRBJ2-7|TRBV15
TGTGCCACCAGCAGAGGGAGCGGGAGGGACTACGAGCAGTACTTC
CATSRGSGRDYEQYF